This is a list of T cell receptor beta chains from one sample in a study of OX40 agonist ivuxolimab in advanced cancers. Method: immunoSEQ multiplex PCR; TCRdb's copy keeps in-frame clones and lacks some. The table lists roughly 150,000 clones, approximately 94% of them singletons, with around 0.33% in the top ten. The sample here was CD4+ or CD8+ T cells sorted from blood, taken in a trial of the OX40 agonist ivuxolimab. The receptors come from an adult with an advanced solid tumor such as melanoma, head and neck, liver or kidney cancer. The CDR3 runs from the conserved cysteine through the conserved F or W. Fields, in order: J gene, CDR3 length, clone size, D gene, V gene, CDR3 protein, CDR3 DNA. A D gene is named only where the DNA matches it firmly. Rows may omit the clone size; those that give it use once, few, many or a size class.

J gene: TRBJ1-1; CDR3 length: 15; clone size: .; D gene: .; V gene: TRBV6-1; CDR3 protein: CASSETGTPWTEAFF; CDR3 DNA: TGTGCCAGCAGTGAAACCGGCACCCCGTGGACTGAAGCTTTCTTT
J gene: TRBJ2-7; CDR3 length: 14; clone size: once; D gene: TRBD1; V gene: TRBV6-5; CDR3 protein: CASSPDRAVYEQYF; CDR3 DNA: TGTGCCAGCAGCCCCGACAGGGCCGTATACGAGCAGTACTTC
J gene: TRBJ1-2; CDR3 length: 17; clone size: .; D gene: TRBD1; V gene: TRBV19; CDR3 protein: CASSTPTSRGRGYGYTF; CDR3 DNA: TGTGCCAGTAGTACCCCGACCTCAAGGGGGCGGGGCTATGGCTACACCTTC
J gene: TRBJ1-5; CDR3 length: 14; clone size: .; D gene: .; V gene: TRBV6-5; CDR3 protein: CASSYESRGQPQHF; CDR3 DNA: TGTGCCAGCAGTTACGAGTCCCGGGGGCAGCCCCAGCATTTT
J gene: TRBJ2-7; CDR3 length: 15; clone size: once; D gene: .; V gene: TRBV6-5; CDR3 protein: CASSRGGSPSYEQYF; CDR3 DNA: TGTGCCAGCAGTAGGGGAGGCTCGCCCTCCTACGAGCAGTACTTC
J gene: TRBJ2-5; CDR3 length: 17; clone size: .; D gene: TRBD2; V gene: TRBV7-6; CDR3 protein: CASSLGLAGSAQETQYF; CDR3 DNA: TGTGCCAGCAGCTTAGGACTAGCGGGGTCGGCTCAAGAGACCCAGTACTTC
J gene: TRBJ2-7; CDR3 length: 16; clone size: .; D gene: .; V gene: TRBV7-2; CDR3 protein: CASSLGGLGVGYEQYF; CDR3 DNA: TGTGCCAGCAGCTTAGGGGGGCTTGGGGTCGGCTACGAGCAGTACTTC
J gene: TRBJ2-7; CDR3 length: 18; clone size: .; D gene: TRBD1; V gene: TRBV7-9; CDR3 protein: CASSFELGQGLRGYEQYF; CDR3 DNA: TGTGCCAGCAGCTTTGAACTTGGACAGGGTCTAAGGGGATACGAGCAGTACTTC
J gene: TRBJ2-7; CDR3 length: 15; clone size: .; D gene: TRBD2; V gene: TRBV18; CDR3 protein: CASSPARGGIYEQYF; CDR3 DNA: TGTGCCAGCTCACCGGCGCGGGGGGGGATCTACGAGCAGTACTTC
J gene: TRBJ1-4; CDR3 length: 14; clone size: .; D gene: TRBD1; V gene: TRBV7-8; CDR3 protein: CASSLGQGGEKLFF; CDR3 DNA: TGTGCCAGCAGCTTGGGACAGGGTGGTGAAAAACTGTTTTTT
J gene: TRBJ1-4; CDR3 length: 15; clone size: .; D gene: .; V gene: TRBV15; CDR3 protein: CATSRGGETNEKLFF; CDR3 DNA: TGTGCCACCAGCAGAGGGGGGGAGACTAATGAAAAACTGTTTTTT
J gene: TRBJ2-6; CDR3 length: 18; clone size: .; D gene: .; V gene: TRBV28; CDR3 protein: CASSSRVGLPSGANVLTF; CDR3 DNA: TGTGCCAGCAGTTCCAGGGTAGGTCTTCCGTCTGGGGCCAACGTCCTGACTTTC
J gene: TRBJ1-6; CDR3 length: 14; clone size: .; D gene: .; V gene: TRBV28; CDR3 protein: CASSPTGYNSPLHF; CDR3 DNA: TGTGCCAGCAGTCCCACAGGGTATAATTCACCCCTCCACTTT
J gene: TRBJ1-3; CDR3 length: 15; clone size: .; D gene: .; V gene: TRBV27; CDR3 protein: CASSLSSGARDTIYF; CDR3 DNA: TGTGCCAGCAGTTTATCATCGGGGGCCCGAGACACCATATATTTT
J gene: TRBJ1-3; CDR3 length: 16; clone size: once; D gene: TRBD1; V gene: TRBV19; CDR3 protein: CASRSRRQGRENTIYF; CDR3 DNA: TGTGCCAGTAGGTCTAGGCGACAGGGGCGAGAAAACACCATATATTTT
J gene: TRBJ2-5; CDR3 length: 14; clone size: .; D gene: .; V gene: TRBV5-4; CDR3 protein: CASSLGRGQETQYF; CDR3 DNA: TGTGCCAGCAGCTTGGGTCGTGGACAGGAGACCCAGTACTTC
J gene: TRBJ1-5; CDR3 length: 12; clone size: .; D gene: .; V gene: TRBV18; CDR3 protein: CASSPGPEPQHF; CDR3 DNA: TGTGCCAGCTCCCCAGGCCCCGAGCCCCAGCATTTT
J gene: TRBJ2-1; CDR3 length: 16; clone size: .; D gene: .; V gene: TRBV5-1; CDR3 protein: CASSLESGPGVSEQFF; CDR3 DNA: TGCGCCAGCAGCTTGGAGTCAGGACCAGGGGTTTCTGAGCAGTTCTTC
J gene: TRBJ2-7; CDR3 length: 14; clone size: .; D gene: TRBD1; V gene: TRBV18; CDR3 protein: CASSPGTGSYEQYF; CDR3 DNA: TGTGCCAGCTCACCCGGGACAGGGAGTTACGAGCAGTACTTC
J gene: TRBJ2-1; CDR3 length: 12; clone size: .; D gene: .; V gene: TRBV7-9; CDR3 protein: CASSQPVSEQFF; CDR3 DNA: TGTGCCAGCAGCCAACCAGTAAGTGAGCAGTTCTTC
J gene: TRBJ2-7; CDR3 length: 13; clone size: .; D gene: .; V gene: TRBV5-6; CDR3 protein: CASSLTRADEQYF; CDR3 DNA: TGTGCCAGCAGCTTGACGCGGGCGGACGAGCAGTACTTC
J gene: TRBJ2-5; CDR3 length: 17; clone size: once; D gene: .; V gene: TRBV11-1; CDR3 protein: CASSLPPKLGRQETQYF; CDR3 DNA: TGTGCCAGCAGCTTACCCCCCAAGTTAGGTCGGCAAGAGACCCAGTACTTC
J gene: TRBJ2-1; CDR3 length: 16; clone size: .; D gene: TRBD1; V gene: TRBV19; CDR3 protein: CASSYRRQGPYNEQFF; CDR3 DNA: TGTGCCAGTAGCTACCGCCGACAGGGTCCCTACAATGAGCAGTTCTTC
J gene: TRBJ1-5; CDR3 length: 16; clone size: .; D gene: TRBD1; V gene: TRBV6-6; CDR3 protein: CASRAQDHRGNQPQHF; CDR3 DNA: TGTGCCAGCAGGGCCCAAGATCACAGGGGGAATCAGCCCCAGCATTTT
J gene: TRBJ2-3; CDR3 length: 12; clone size: .; D gene: .; V gene: TRBV15; CDR3 protein: CATSRDGDTQYF; CDR3 DNA: TGTGCCACCAGCAGAGATGGTGATACGCAGTATTTT
J gene: TRBJ2-3; CDR3 length: 16; clone size: .; D gene: TRBD1; V gene: TRBV11-2; CDR3 protein: CASSSTGTGGTDTQYF; CDR3 DNA: TGTGCCAGCAGCTCTACCGGGACAGGGGGGACAGATACGCAGTATTTT
J gene: TRBJ1-5; CDR3 length: 16; clone size: .; D gene: TRBD1; V gene: TRBV2; CDR3 protein: CASSEQGQGSNQPQHF; CDR3 DNA: TGTGCCAGCAGTGAGCAGGGACAGGGTAGCAATCAGCCCCAGCATTTT
J gene: TRBJ1-4; CDR3 length: 13; clone size: .; D gene: TRBD1; V gene: TRBV29-1; CDR3 protein: CSVAYRGNEKLFF; CDR3 DNA: TGCAGCGTTGCATACAGGGGGAATGAAAAACTGTTTTTT
J gene: TRBJ1-2; CDR3 length: 14; clone size: .; D gene: TRBD1; V gene: TRBV29-1; CDR3 protein: CSARAQGANYGYTF; CDR3 DNA: TGCAGCGCTCGGGCACAGGGGGCAAACTATGGCTACACCTTC
J gene: TRBJ2-1; CDR3 length: 18; clone size: .; D gene: TRBD2; V gene: TRBV30; CDR3 protein: CAWSPGTSGVFLRHEQFF; CDR3 DNA: TGTGCCTGGAGCCCTGGGACTAGCGGAGTATTTTTGCGGCATGAGCAGTTCTTC
J gene: TRBJ1-2; CDR3 length: 13; clone size: .; D gene: .; V gene: TRBV5-1; CDR3 protein: CASSLLGKDGYTF; CDR3 DNA: TGCGCCAGCAGCTTGCTGGGTAAGGATGGCTACACCTTC